A selection of T cell receptor beta chains follows, all from one sample in a study of OX40 agonist ivuxolimab in advanced cancers. Using immunoSEQ multiplex PCR, the repertoire was profiled, and TCRdb retains in-frame clones only, with some absent. The sample includes some 32,000 clones, 65% to 85% of them seen just once. This sample comprised CD4+ or CD8+ T cells sorted from blood, obtained in a trial of the OX40 agonist ivuxolimab. The receptors were sampled from an adult with an advanced solid tumor such as melanoma, head and neck, liver or kidney cancer. Both conserved end residues are part of each CDR3. The order of the fields is V gene, D gene, clone size, J gene, CDR3 DNA, CDR3 protein. D genes are given only for firm matches. Rows give clone size only sometimes, using once, few, many, or a class for an expanded clone.

>TRBV28|NA|NA|TRBJ2-7
TGTGCCAGCATTGGACACACGGGGCTCCCCTACGAGCAGTACTTC
CASIGHTGLPYEQYF
>TRBV18|TRBD2|NA|TRBJ2-7
TGTGCCAGCTCACCCTACCAAGGAGCGGGGGGATACGAGCAGTACTTC
CASSPYQGAGGYEQYF
>TRBV7-6|TRBD1|once|TRBJ1-1
TGTGCCAGCAGCTTAGTGGTCAGGGGGAGCACTGAAGCTTTCTTT
CASSLVVRGSTEAFF
>TRBV5-4|NA|NA|TRBJ2-1
TGTGCCAGCAGCTTGGGGCGGAACGAGCAGTTCTTC
CASSLGRNEQFF
>TRBV5-5|NA|NA|TRBJ2-7
TGTGCCAGCAGCTTAATCCAGGGCTCCTACGAGCAGTACTTC
CASSLIQGSYEQYF
>TRBV5-1|TRBD1|NA|TRBJ1-6
TGCGCCAGCAGCTTGGGAGGGACAGGGAATTCACCCCTCCACTTT
CASSLGGTGNSPLHF
>TRBV9|NA|NA|TRBJ2-3
TGTGCCAGCAGCGCCGGGAACCCAGGGGGCACAGATACGCAGTATTTT
CASSAGNPGGTDTQYF
>TRBV12-2|NA|NA|TRBJ2-3
TGTGCAAGTCGCTTAGGTAGGGCTAGCACAGATACGCAGTATTTT
CASRLGRASTDTQYF
>TRBV29-1|NA|NA|TRBJ2-1
TGCAGCGTTGAAGTTACGGTCAGCGAGCAGTTCTTC
CSVEVTVSEQFF
>TRBV18|NA|NA|TRBJ2-1
TGTGCCAGCTCCCCGTCAAGAAACAATGAGCAGTTCTTC
CASSPSRNNEQFF
>TRBV9|NA|NA|TRBJ2-1
TGTGCCAGCAGCTCCACCCAGATCCTCAGGGATGAGCAGTTCTTC
CASSSTQILRDEQFF
>TRBV6-1|TRBD1|NA|TRBJ2-7
TGTGCCAGCAGTCCGGGACAGGGCAGGTACGAGCAGTACTTC
CASSPGQGRYEQYF
>TRBV6-1|NA|NA|TRBJ2-7
TGTGCCAGCAGTGAAGCGGACAGAGACTACGAGCAGTACTTC
CASSEADRDYEQYF
>TRBV6-1|TRBD2|NA|TRBJ2-5
TGTGCCAGCCTTCGGACTAGCGGGAGCGCGGAGACCCAGTACTTC
CASLRTSGSAETQYF
>TRBV6-5|NA|NA|TRBJ1-1
TGTGCCAGCAGTTACTCTTTTACGCGTGAAGCTTTCTTT
CASSYSFTREAFF
>TRBV7-9|NA|once|TRBJ2-7
TGTGCCAGCAGCTTAGGGACATGGGGCTACGAGCAGTACTTC
CASSLGTWGYEQYF
>TRBV4-3|NA|NA|TRBJ1-1
TGCGCCAGCAGCCAAGGAATCGGAGGGTTACGTATGAACACTGAAGCTTTCTTT
CASSQGIGGLRMNTEAFF
>TRBV15|NA|NA|TRBJ2-7
TGTGCCACCTCCCGGGACAACTCCTACGAGCAGTACTTC
CATSRDNSYEQYF
>TRBV11-2|NA|once|TRBJ2-7
TGTGCCAGCAGCTGGGCGGAGGCCTCCTACGAGCAGTACTTC
CASSWAEASYEQYF
>TRBV27|NA|NA|TRBJ2-1
TGTGCCAGCAGCAACAGCCCCGGGACGAGGGGTGAGCAGTTCTTC
CASSNSPGTRGEQFF
>TRBV18|NA|NA|TRBJ2-6
TGTGCCAGCTCAGAAAGATCTGGGGCCAACGTCCTGACTTTC
CASSERSGANVLTF
>TRBV21-1|NA|once|TRBJ2-3
TGTGCCAGCCCCACAGGGCAGGTGAGGGGGCGCTTCACAGATACGCAGTATTTT
CASPTGQVRGRFTDTQYF
>TRBV19|NA|NA|TRBJ1-5
TGTGCCAGTAGTGACCAGGGCGGCAATCAGCCCCAGCATTTT
CASSDQGGNQPQHF
>TRBV4-1|TRBD2|NA|TRBJ2-2
TGCGCCAGCAGCCAAGGCGGGAGGGGGACCGGGGAGCTGTTTTTT
CASSQGGRGTGELFF
>TRBV9|TRBD2|NA|TRBJ2-1
TGTGCCAGCAGCTCGGGACTAGAGTGGAATGAGCAGTTCTTC
CASSSGLEWNEQFF
>TRBV19|NA|NA|TRBJ1-1
TGTGCCAGTAGTATCACGGAAAACACTGAAGCTTTCTTT
CASSITENTEAFF
>TRBV7-2|NA|NA|TRBJ2-7
TGTGCCAGCAACCCGGAGGGTTTCTCCTACGAGCAGTACTTC
CASNPEGFSYEQYF
>TRBV7-8|TRBD1|NA|TRBJ2-7
TGTGCCAGCAGTTTCGGACAGGGTTCTTGGGAGCAGTACTTC
CASSFGQGSWEQYF
>TRBV7-6|NA|NA|TRBJ2-7
TGTGCCAGCAGCTTAGCACCGGGACCACGCAACGAGCAGTACTTC
CASSLAPGPRNEQYF
>TRBV5-1|NA|NA|TRBJ1-1
TGCGCCAGCAGCTTGGGAAGGAGGGGCCAAACTGAAGCTTTCTTT
CASSLGRRGQTEAFF
>TRBV9|NA|NA|TRBJ2-7
TGTGCCAGCAGCGCCGGCGCATTCTCCTACGAGCAGTACTTC
CASSAGAFSYEQYF
>TRBV29-1|TRBD1|NA|TRBJ2-7
TGCAGCGTTGAGACCGGGACAGGGGCCCTCTACGAGCAGTACTTC
CSVETGTGALYEQYF
>TRBV5-6|TRBD1|few|TRBJ2-1
TGTGCCAGCAGCTTAGGGACAGGGGGCCTTTACAATGAGCAGTTCTTC
CASSLGTGGLYNEQFF
>TRBV7-2|NA|NA|TRBJ1-6
TGTGCCAGCAGCTCCCCTTTGGGGGCATCCCGAGGCAATTCACCCCTCCACTTT
CASSSPLGASRGNSPLHF
>TRBV7-6|TRBD1|NA|TRBJ2-1
TGTGCCAGCAGCACGACAGGGAACTCCTACAATGAGCAGTTCTTC
CASSTTGNSYNEQFF
>TRBV6-1|NA|NA|TRBJ1-1
TGTGCCAGCAGTGAAGGGGCAGGGGTCCGAAACACTGAAGCTTTCTTT
CASSEGAGVRNTEAFF
>TRBV7-9|NA|NA|TRBJ2-1
TGTGCCAGCAGCTTTGAAGCTAATGAGCAGTTCTTC
CASSFEANEQFF
>TRBV9|NA|NA|TRBJ1-1
TGTGCCAGCAGCCCAGCCGGGGCCATGAACACTGAAGCTTTCTTT
CASSPAGAMNTEAFF
>TRBV10-3|TRBD2|NA|TRBJ2-1
TGTGCCATCAGTGGCCAGACTAGCGGGAGAGGCAATGAGCAGTTCTTC
CAISGQTSGRGNEQFF
>TRBV4-2|TRBD2|NA|TRBJ2-3
TGTGCCAGCAGCCTGAGCGGGGGAGGCGCTACGCAGTATTTT
CASSLSGGGATQYF
>TRBV27|NA|NA|TRBJ1-2
TGTGCCAGCAGGATCCGGGCCGTTAGTAACTATGGCTACACCTTC
CASRIRAVSNYGYTF
>TRBV7-8|NA|NA|TRBJ2-5
TGTGCCAGCAGCTCCTGGTTGTACCAAGAGACCCAGTACTTC
CASSSWLYQETQYF
>TRBV29-1|NA|NA|TRBJ1-4
TGCAGCGTTGTTCAGGGCGGGGTTAATGAAAAACTGTTTTTT
CSVVQGGVNEKLFF
>TRBV27|NA|medium-sized|TRBJ2-2
TGTGCCAGCAGTCCACCGGGACCTACGAACACCGGGGAGCTGTTTTTT
CASSPPGPTNTGELFF
>TRBV6-6|TRBD2|NA|TRBJ2-1
TGTGCCAGCAGTTACGGAGCGGGACCTAACAATGAGCAGTTCTTC
CASSYGAGPNNEQFF
>TRBV7-8|NA|NA|TRBJ2-1
TGTGCCTCCCTCGGTGTGGGAGCGCCATCCTACAATGAGCAGTTCTTC
CASLGVGAPSYNEQFF
>TRBV2|TRBD1|once|TRBJ2-7
TGTGCCAGCAGTGAAGACAGGGGGCTATACGAGCAGTACTTC
CASSEDRGLYEQYF
>TRBV27|TRBD2|NA|TRBJ2-3
TGTGCCAGCAGTTTACCAATCGGGACTAGCGTGGAGGAGGAAGATACGCAGTATTTT
CASSLPIGTSVEEEDTQYF
>TRBV9|NA|few|TRBJ1-2
TGTGCCAGCAGCGTAGGCCCAGATACCAGATGGGGCTACACCTTC
CASSVGPDTRWGYTF
>TRBV6-5|NA|once|TRBJ2-4
TGTGCCAGCAGTTACTCGATGCCCAGGGGCAAAAACATTCAGTACTTC
CASSYSMPRGKNIQYF
>TRBV5-1|TRBD2|NA|TRBJ2-7
TGCGCCAGCAGCTTGTCTAGCGGGAGTGTCGAGCAGTACTTC
CASSLSSGSVEQYF
>TRBV6-1|NA|NA|TRBJ2-7
TGTGCCAGCAGACCGGGACTCACCTACGAGCAGTACTTC
CASRPGLTYEQYF
>TRBV7-9|NA|NA|TRBJ2-1
TGTGCCAGCAGTTCCGGGGAGAGCTCCTACAATGAGCAGTTCTTC
CASSSGESSYNEQFF
>TRBV7-2|NA|medium-sized|TRBJ1-1
TGTGCCAGCAGCTTAACAGGGAACACTGAAGCTTTCTTT
CASSLTGNTEAFF
>TRBV9|TRBD1|NA|TRBJ2-7
TGTGCCAGCAGCCCATGGGACAGGGTGAGCGAGCAGTACTTC
CASSPWDRVSEQYF
>TRBV2|NA|NA|TRBJ1-5
TGTGCCAGCAGTGACCCCGGCAGAAGGCAGCCCCAGCATTTT
CASSDPGRRQPQHF
>TRBV27|NA|once|TRBJ2-7
TGTGCCAGCAGTCCGACGGGGCCCAACGAGCAGTACTTC
CASSPTGPNEQYF
>TRBV5-4|TRBD2|few|TRBJ2-5
TGCGCCAGCAGCCAAGAGCGGGGGGGCCAAGAGACCCAGTACTTC
CASSQERGGQETQYF
>TRBV6-4|NA|NA|TRBJ1-2
TGTGCCAGCAGTGAAGGGCAGGGAGACTATGGCTACACCTTC
CASSEGQGDYGYTF